The 6 T cell receptor beta chains presented below share a single source sample, sequenced in a study of T cell changes during pregnancy in multiple sclerosis. TCRdb's copy holds only in-frame clones and misses some; the assay was immunoSEQ multiplex PCR. The sample has about 59,000 clones; approximately 87% are singletons. Sequenced sample: peripheral blood from another person, used as feeder cells. The source is a human donor whose cells served as feeder cells for cultures in a pregnancy study.

The CDR3 coding sequence is TGTGCCAGCAGCTTGTACAGGGGAGCGTACTACGAGCAGTACTTC. Its translation: CASSLYRGAYYEQYF. This chain connects TRBV5-8 to TRBJ2-7; 7 positions agree with TRBD1. V shed 1 base and J 3 bases; nucleotides not matched to a gene: 7. The CDR3 covers 15 residues. Germline CDR1 and CDR2: SGHTS and YDEGEE.

V is TRBV19 and J is TRBJ1-1; TRBD1 agrees at 12 bases. The CDR3 totals 14 residues. The trim removed 6 bases at V and 6 bases at J, leaving 5 bases unmatched. The germline gives CDR1 LNHDA, CDR2 SQIVND (reference sequence). The CDR3 sequence is CASRGTGGEAEAFF. For the CDR3, the DNA is TGTGCCAGTAGGGGGACAGGGGGCGAGGCTGAAGCTTTCTTT.

The rearrangement links TRBV5-1 to TRBJ2-7, with unresolved D. Germline CDR1 SGHRS, CDR2 YFSETQ. CDR3 length: 13 amino acids. V shed 0 bases and J shed 3 bases, with 7 bases lying between them. The CDR3 spells CASSLGHSYEQYF. The CDR3 DNA reads TGCGCCAGCAGCTTGGGGCATAGCTACGAGCAGTACTTC.

This chain connects TRBV4-2 to TRBJ2-7; D gene unclear. The V gene's germline CDR1 is LGHNA and CDR2 YNFKEQ. Trimming removed 1 base from V and 0 bases from J, with 10 bases in between. This CDR3 has 15 amino acids. CDR3 in DNA: TGTGCCAGCAGCCAAGGGCTTATAGACTCCTACGAGCAGTACTTC. Encoded protein: CASSQGLIDSYEQYF.

The chain couples TRBV6-6 to TRBJ2-7; TRBD1 agrees at 10 bases. This CDR3 is built from 14 residues. In germline, CDR1 is MNHNY, CDR2 SVGAGI (reference sequence). V was clipped by 7 bases and J by 3 bases; unmatched bases: 6. DNA for the CDR3: TGTGCCAGCACCCTAGGGACAGGGGTCTACGAGCAGTACTTC. Protein sequence: CASTLGTGVYEQYF.

The chain recombines TRBV5-1 with TRBJ2-1; no clear D gene. CDR1 is SGHRS and CDR2 is YFSETQ in the germline V gene. The CDR3 spans 14 residues. The V end was cut by 1 base, the J end by 7 bases, with 12 bases between. DNA of the CDR3: TGCGCCAGCAGCTTGACCAGTTCTCGTAATGAGCAGTTCTTC. This sequence encodes CASSLTSSRNEQFF.